Following are 7 T cell receptor beta chains from one sample sequenced in a study of T-cell memory formation after mild COVID-19. One entry per CDR3 protein results from TCRdb running MiXCR on the 5' RACE reads. The profile shows hundreds of thousands of distinct CDR3 sequences, 23% of them singletons. The sequenced material came from PBMCs or a T cell subset sorted from them (not recorded which). All receptors come from an adult woman who had mild COVID-19 (a few samples of this study predate the infection). Cell type and time point are not known.

V usage is TRBV4-3 and J usage is TRBJ1-2, with D possibly matching TRBD1 (6 bases). Germline assignment: CDR1 LGHNA and CDR2 YSLEER. V was shortened by 1 base and J by 6 bases, with 18 bases between the two germline ends. The CDR3 sequence is 16 residues long. Written as DNA, the CDR3 is TGCGCCAGCAGCCAAGGGCTGGGGGGCGCGGGCGATGGCTACACCTTC. This sequence encodes CASSQGLGGAGDGYTF.

The gene calls are TRBV2 and TRBJ2-2, with 9 bases lining up with TRBD2. V gave up 7 bases and J gave up 3 bases; unmatched junction bases: 3. Germline V CDR1 and CDR2: SNHLY, FYNNEI. The CDR3 has 14 amino acids. CDR3 nucleotides: TGTGCCAGCAAACTAGCGGGCGACACCGGGGAGCTGTTTTTT. Its protein product is CASKLAGDTGELFF. The full variable domain, rest sourced from reference TRBV2 and TRBJ2-2, is EPEVTQTPSHQVTQMGQEVILRCVPISNHLYFYWYRQILGQKVEFLVSFYNNEISEKSEIFDDQFSVERPDGSNFTLKIRSTKLEDSAMYFCASKLAGDTGELFFGEGSRLTVL.

The rearrangement uses TRBV4-1 and TRBJ2-3; D ambiguous. The V gene's germline CDR1 is MGHRA and CDR2 YSYEKL. Between the trimmed V and J ends, which lost 2 bases and 4 bases, there was a span of 7 bases. The CDR3 has 13 amino acids. The CDR3 is CASSQSPSDTQYF. CDR3 nucleotide sequence: TGCGCCAGCAGCCAAAGCCCATCAGATACGCAGTATTTT.

The chain has TRBV18 and TRBJ2-7; 8 bases fit TRBD2. This CDR3 contains 15 residues. Germline assignment: CDR1 KGHSH and CDR2 LQKENI. V gave up 2 bases and J gave up 2 bases; unmatched junction bases: 5. DNA of the CDR3: TGTGCCAGCTCACCAATGCAGCGGGAGCCCTACGAGCAGTACTTC. Residues: CASSPMQREPYEQYF. Supplemented by reference TRBV18 and TRBJ2-7, the full variable domain reads NAGVMQNPRHLVRRRGQEARLRCSPMKGHSHVYWYRQLPEEGLKFMVYLQKENIIDESGMPKERFSAEFPKEGPSILRIQQVVRGDSAAYFCASSPMQREPYEQYFGPGTRLTVT.

There are a few counts of this clonotype. The genes are TRBV7-9 and TRBJ2-7; perhaps TRBD2 as D (5 bases). Germline V CDR1 and CDR2: SEHNR, FQNEAQ (reference sequence). There are 14 residues in the CDR3. The V gene lost 1 base and the J gene lost 3 bases, with 10 bases spanning the gap. CDR3 in amino acids: CASSLGELGYEQYF. The CDR3 DNA is TGTGCCAGCAGCTTAGGGGAGTTGGGCTACGAGCAGTACTTC.

This clonotype was picked up a small number of times. This chain joins TRBV3-1 and TRBJ1-2; possible D gene TRBD1, 5 bases. The CDR3 has 13 residues. Germline V CDR1 and CDR2: LGHDT, YNNKEL (reference sequence). Trimming took off 2 bases at V and 8 bases at J, with 12 bases between the two ends. This CDR3 is CASSQPGPGGYTF. The CDR3 DNA follows: TGTGCCAGCAGCCAACCGGGGCCTGGGGGCTACACCTTC.

J is TRBJ2-3 and V is TRBV7-6; tentatively, D is TRBD2 (6 bases). Trimming removed 0 bases at V and 5 bases at J, with 24 bases between. The length of the CDR3 is 19 residues. Germline values: CDR1 SGHVS, CDR2 FNYEAQ. CDR3 DNA sequence: TGTGCCAGCAGCTTAGCGAGAGCCCTAAGCGGGCCCTCCGGAGATACGCAGTATTTT. This translates into CASSLARALSGPSGDTQYF. The full variable domain, its missing parts supplied by reference TRBV7-6 and TRBJ2-3, is GAGVSQSPRYKVTKRGQDVALRCDPISGHVSLYWYRQALGQGPEFLTYFNYEAQQDKSGLPNDRFSAERPEGSISTLTIQRTEQRDSAMYRCASSLARALSGPSGDTQYFGPGTRLTVL.